This T cell receptor (beta chain) originates from a study of blood T cell repertoires in COVID-19. The V and J ends lost 10 bases and 0 bases respectively, with 12 bases between them. Germline CDR1 reads ENHRY; CDR2 reads SYGVKD. The CDR3 length is 13 residues. In the source study's methods: Amplification from reference gene primers served as the basis for estimated nucleated cell counts. Profiling relied on immunoSEQ multiplex PCR, and the TCRdb table lists in-frame clones only, not all of them. V, J and clone size are those of that table, while D and trimming were read from the DNA. The repertoire holds fewer than 350,000 clones, with roughly 86% as singletons. Exposed participants came across a COVID-19 case within 2 weeks before study entry.

The V call is TRBV10-3, the J call TRBJ1-1; D is possibly TRBD1 (6 bases). The receptor's source is a woman aged 25-40 years who had been exposed to COVID-19. Sequenced material: PBMCs or T cells enriched from blood (not recorded which). The CDR3 loop is CATGAGVNTEAFF. The DNA for the CDR3 is TGTGCCACCGGGGCAGGGGTGAACACTGAAGCTTTCTTT.